This T cell receptor beta chain emerged from a study of PD-1 blockade in mismatch repair-deficient tumors. The wider study: Enrolled about 2013-2016, patients had progressing, pretreated mismatch repair-deficient cancers of 11 to 13 types.

PCR or immunohistochemistry showed mismatch repair deficiency in every enrolled patient. TCR sequencing covered three patients who responded to pembrolizumab. CDR1 is MDHEN and CDR2 is SYDVKM in the germline V gene. The V and J ends lost 2 bases and 4 bases respectively, with 3 bases between them. The CDR3 totals 12 residues. Study conclusions and caveats: Tumor-resident clones, often undetectable pretreatment in blood, expanded then contracted after pembrolizumab.

Generated by immunoSEQ multiplex PCR, the TCRdb table keeps only in-frame clones and is missing some. In the table there are under 20,000 clones, around 81% of which are singletons. For this clone: As yet, its antigen is unknown.

V is TRBV28 and J is TRBJ1-5; D gene ambiguous. This specimen consisted of PBMCs, obtained 4 weeks after starting pembrolizumab. The TCR comes from an adult with mismatch repair-deficient cancer. The chain's CDR3 is CASSLLNQPQHF. The CDR3 bases are TGTGCCAGCAGTTTACTTAATCAGCCCCAGCATTTT.